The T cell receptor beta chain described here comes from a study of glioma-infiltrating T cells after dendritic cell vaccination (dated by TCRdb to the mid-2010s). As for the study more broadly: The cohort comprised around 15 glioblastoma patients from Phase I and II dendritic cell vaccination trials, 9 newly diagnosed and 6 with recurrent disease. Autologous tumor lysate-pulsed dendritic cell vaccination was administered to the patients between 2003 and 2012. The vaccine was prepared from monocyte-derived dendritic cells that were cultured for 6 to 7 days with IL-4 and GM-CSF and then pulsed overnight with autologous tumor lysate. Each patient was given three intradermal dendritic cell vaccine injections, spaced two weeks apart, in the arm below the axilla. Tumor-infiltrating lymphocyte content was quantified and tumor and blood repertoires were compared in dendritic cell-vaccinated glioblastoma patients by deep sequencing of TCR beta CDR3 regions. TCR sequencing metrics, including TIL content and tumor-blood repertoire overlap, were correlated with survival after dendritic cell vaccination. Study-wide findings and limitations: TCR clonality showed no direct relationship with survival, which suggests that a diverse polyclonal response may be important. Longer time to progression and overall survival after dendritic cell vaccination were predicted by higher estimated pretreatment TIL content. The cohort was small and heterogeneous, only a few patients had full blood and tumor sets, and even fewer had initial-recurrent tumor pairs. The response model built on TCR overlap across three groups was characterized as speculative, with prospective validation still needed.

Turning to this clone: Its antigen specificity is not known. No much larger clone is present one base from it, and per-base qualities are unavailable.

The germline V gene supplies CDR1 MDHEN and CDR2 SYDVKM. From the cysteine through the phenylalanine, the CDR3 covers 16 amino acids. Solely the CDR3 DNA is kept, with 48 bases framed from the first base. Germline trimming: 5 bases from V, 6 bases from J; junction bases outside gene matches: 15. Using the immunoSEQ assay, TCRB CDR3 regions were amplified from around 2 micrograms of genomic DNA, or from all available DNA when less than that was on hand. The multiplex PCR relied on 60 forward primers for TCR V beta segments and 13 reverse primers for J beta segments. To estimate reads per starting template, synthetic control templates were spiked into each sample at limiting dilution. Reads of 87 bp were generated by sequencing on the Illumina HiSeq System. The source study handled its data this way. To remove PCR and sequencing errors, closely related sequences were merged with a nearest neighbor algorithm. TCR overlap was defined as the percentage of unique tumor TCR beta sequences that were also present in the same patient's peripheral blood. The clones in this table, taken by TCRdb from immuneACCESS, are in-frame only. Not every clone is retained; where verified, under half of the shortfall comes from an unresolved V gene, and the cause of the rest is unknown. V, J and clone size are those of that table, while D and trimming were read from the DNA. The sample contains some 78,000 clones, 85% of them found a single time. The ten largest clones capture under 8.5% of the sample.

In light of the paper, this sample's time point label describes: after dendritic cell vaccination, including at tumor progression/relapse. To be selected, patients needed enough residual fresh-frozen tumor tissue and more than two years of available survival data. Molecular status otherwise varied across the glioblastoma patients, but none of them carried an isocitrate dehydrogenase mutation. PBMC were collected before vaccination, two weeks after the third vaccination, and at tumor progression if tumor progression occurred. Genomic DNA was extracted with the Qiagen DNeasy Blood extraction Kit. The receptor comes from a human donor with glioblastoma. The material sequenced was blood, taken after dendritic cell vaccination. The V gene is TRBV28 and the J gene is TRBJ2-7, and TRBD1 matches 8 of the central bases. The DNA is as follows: TGTGCCAGCAGTACCCCAACAGGGGGTCATCCCTGCGAGCAGTACTTC. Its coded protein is CASSTPTGGHPCEQYF. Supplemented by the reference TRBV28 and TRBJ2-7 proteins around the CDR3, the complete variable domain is DVKVTQSSRYLVKRTGEKVFLECVQDMDHENMFWYRQDPGLGLRLIYFSYDVKMKEKGDIPEGYSVSREKKERFSLILESASTNQTSMYLCASSTPTGGHPCEQYFGPGTRLTVT.